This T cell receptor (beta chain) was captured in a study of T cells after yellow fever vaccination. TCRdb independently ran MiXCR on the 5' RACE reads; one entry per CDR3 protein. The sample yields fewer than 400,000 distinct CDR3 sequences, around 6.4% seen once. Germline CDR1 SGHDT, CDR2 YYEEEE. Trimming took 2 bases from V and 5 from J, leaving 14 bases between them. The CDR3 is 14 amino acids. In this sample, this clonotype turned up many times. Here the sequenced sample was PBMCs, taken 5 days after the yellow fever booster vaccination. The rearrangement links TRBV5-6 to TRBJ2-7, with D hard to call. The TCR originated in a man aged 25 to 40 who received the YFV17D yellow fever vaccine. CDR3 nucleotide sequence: TGTGCCAGCAGCTTTGTACACAATCTACACGAGCAGTACTTC. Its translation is CASSFVHNLHEQYF.